This TCR beta chain was profiled in a study of blood T cell repertoires in COVID-19. Whole-study context: COVID-19 samples from acute and convalescent phases originated in the United States, Italy and Spain. T cells, B-cell-depleted T cells, or PBMCs supplied cDNA or gDNA.

This CDR3 contains 15 residues. From germline, CDR1 is SNHLY and CDR2 FYNNEI. With 6 bases clipped from V and 4 bases from J, the junction kept 6 bases outside the gene matches. In the authors' workflow: Amplification with reference gene primers provided the estimates of nucleated cell counts. This table comes from immunoSEQ multiplex PCR, and its TCRdb copy is limited to in-frame clones, with some not included. The V and J calls and clone size come from that table; D and trimming were worked out from the DNA. The data hold tens of thousands of clones, with 88% observed a single time. The origin of this receptor is an elderly woman with active COVID-19. Sequenced input: peripheral blood. The J gene is TRBJ1-2, the V gene TRBV2; 12 nucleotides line up with TRBD1. The CDR3 here is CASSRDRGPGYGYTF. DNA of the CDR3: TGTGCCAGCAGCCGGGACAGGGGGCCGGGCTATGGCTACACCTTC. Full variable domain (remainder filled in from reference TRBV2 and TRBJ1-2): EPEVTQTPSHQVTQMGQEVILRCVPISNHLYFYWYRQILGQKVEFLVSFYNNEISEKSEIFDDQFSVERPDGSNFTLKIRSTKLEDSAMYFCASSRDRGPGYGYTFGSGTRLTVV.